Each of the 4 T cell receptor beta chains below was sequenced from the same sample in a study of CD8 T cells in ankylosing spondylitis. The study, taken as a whole, reports: There was a TCR beta motif, made of fewer than 10 highly homologous variants, that appeared characteristic of ankylosing spondylitis blood.

Antigens for these TCRs are unknown. TCRdb passed the 5' RACE reads through MiXCR, listing each CDR3 protein once. The data contain roughly 350,000 distinct CDR3 sequences, around 7.6% of them singletons. The sample consisted of blood, either unsorted or a sorted T cell fraction (not recorded which). The receptors derive from a male donor with ankylosing spondylitis.

This clonotype was found many times. This chain joins TRBV4-2 and TRBJ2-1; 11 nucleotides line up with TRBD2. V lost 4 bases to trimming and J lost 5 bases; unmatched junction nucleotides: 7. The germline V gene encodes CDR1 LGHNA and CDR2 YNFKEQ. The CDR3 has 16 residues. CDR3 coding DNA: TGTGCCAGCAGCCCTTCCGGACTAGCGGGTGACAATGAGCAGTTCTTC. It yields the protein CASSPSGLAGDNEQFF.

The gene calls are TRBV5-1 and TRBJ2-7, with 9 bases that match TRBD1. Germline-derived CDR1 and CDR2 are SGHRS and YFSETQ. The CDR3 is 14 amino acids. Trimming took 3 bases from V and 6 from J; bases not matched to a gene: 7. The chain's CDR3 is CASSSGTGRFEQYF. The DNA for the CDR3 is TGCGCCAGCAGCTCCGGGACAGGGAGATTCGAGCAGTACTTC.

The table lists this clonotype with a few counts. In DNA form, the CDR3 reads TGCGCCAGCAGCAGACAGGGCGGGTCATGGGAGCAGTACTTC. Translated, it gives CASSRQGGSWEQYF. The chain links TRBV5-1 to TRBJ2-7; 7 nucleotides align to TRBD1. The CDR3 runs 14 residues. Germline trimming cut 4 bases from V and 7 bases from J; bases unmatched to any gene: 11. Per the germline V gene, CDR1 is SGHRS and CDR2 is YFSETQ.

The V gene is TRBV20-1, the J gene TRBJ2-5; TRBD1 might be the D (5 bases). V was shortened by 0 bases and J by 6 bases, with 11 bases between the two germline ends. This CDR3 is 13 amino acids long. Germline V gene sequence: CDR1 DFQATT, CDR2 SNEGSKA (reference sequence). The CDR3: CSARDLAGKTQYF. CDR3 sequence (DNA): TGCAGTGCTAGAGATTTGGCAGGGAAGACCCAGTACTTC.